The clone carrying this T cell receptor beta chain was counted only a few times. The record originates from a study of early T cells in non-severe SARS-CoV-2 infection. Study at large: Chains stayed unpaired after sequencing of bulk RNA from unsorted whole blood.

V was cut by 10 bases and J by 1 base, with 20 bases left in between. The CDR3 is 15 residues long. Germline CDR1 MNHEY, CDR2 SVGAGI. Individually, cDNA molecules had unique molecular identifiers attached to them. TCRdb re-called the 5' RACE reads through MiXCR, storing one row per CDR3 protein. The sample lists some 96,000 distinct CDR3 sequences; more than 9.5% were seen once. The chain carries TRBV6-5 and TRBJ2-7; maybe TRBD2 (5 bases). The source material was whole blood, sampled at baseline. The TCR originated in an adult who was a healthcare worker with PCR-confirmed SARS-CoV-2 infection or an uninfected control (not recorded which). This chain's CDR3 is CATNHRTDSSYEQYF. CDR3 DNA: TGTGCCACCAACCACCGGACGGACTCTTCCTACGAGCAGTACTTC.